What follows describes a single T cell receptor (beta chain). Its antigen remains unknown. 13 Jbeta primers and 60 Vbeta primers were used for the PCR. Sequenced by immunoSEQ multiplex PCR; TCRdb stores in-frame clones only, minus some. This table has some 190,000 clones, roughly 9.4% appearing once. The entry originates in a study of cytomegalovirus exposure and HLA in healthy donors. Findings of the study overall: A link between a missense DCLRE1C variant and TCR beta V- and J-gene trimming emerged from a later analysis. Earlier results showed most TCR beta V segments being productive about 90% or about 30% of the time.

Looked up from germline, CDR1 is SGHTA and CDR2 is FQGTGA. The CDR3 is made up of 14 amino acids. The V and J ends lost 5 bases and 6 bases respectively, with 13 bases between them. The clonotype was recovered from a woman aged 25 to 39 in good health and CMV-seropositive. The sample consisted of PBMCs. The chain couples TRBV7-3 to TRBJ2-2; no clear D. The CDR3, as DNA: TGTGCCAGCAGCCTGGGCCTCCCCCCCGGGGAGCTGTTTTTT. Encoded protein: CASSLGLPPGELFF.